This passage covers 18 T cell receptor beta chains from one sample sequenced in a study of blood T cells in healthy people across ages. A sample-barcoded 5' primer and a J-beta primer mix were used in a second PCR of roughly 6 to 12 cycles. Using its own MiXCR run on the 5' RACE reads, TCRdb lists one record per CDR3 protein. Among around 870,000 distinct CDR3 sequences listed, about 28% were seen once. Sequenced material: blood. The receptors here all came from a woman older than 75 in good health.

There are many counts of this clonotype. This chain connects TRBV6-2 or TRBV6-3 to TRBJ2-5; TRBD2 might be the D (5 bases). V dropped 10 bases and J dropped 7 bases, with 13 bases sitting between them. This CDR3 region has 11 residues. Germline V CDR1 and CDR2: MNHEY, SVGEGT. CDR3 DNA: TGTGCCACCTCACACGGGATGACCCAGTACTTC. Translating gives CATSHGMTQYF.

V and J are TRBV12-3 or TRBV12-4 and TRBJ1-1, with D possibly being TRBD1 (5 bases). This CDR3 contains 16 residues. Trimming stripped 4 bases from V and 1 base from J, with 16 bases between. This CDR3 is CASSSLGGISNTEAFF. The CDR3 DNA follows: TGTGCCAGCAGTTCCCTGGGGGGGATATCGAACACTGAAGCTTTCTTT.

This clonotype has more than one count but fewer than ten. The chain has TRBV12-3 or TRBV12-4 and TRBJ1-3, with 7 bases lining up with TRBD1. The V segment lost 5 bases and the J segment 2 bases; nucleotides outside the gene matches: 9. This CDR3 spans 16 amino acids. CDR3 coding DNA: TGTGCCAGCAGTCCACTACAGGGGCTAGCTGGAAACACCATATATTTT. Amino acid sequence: CASSPLQGLAGNTIYF.

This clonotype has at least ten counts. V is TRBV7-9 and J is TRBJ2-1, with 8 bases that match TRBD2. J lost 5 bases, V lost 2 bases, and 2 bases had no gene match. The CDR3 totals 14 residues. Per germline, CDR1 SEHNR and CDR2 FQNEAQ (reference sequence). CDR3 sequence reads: CASSLNGGDNEQFF. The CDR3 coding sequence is TGTGCCAGCAGCTTAAACGGGGGGGACAATGAGCAGTTCTTC.

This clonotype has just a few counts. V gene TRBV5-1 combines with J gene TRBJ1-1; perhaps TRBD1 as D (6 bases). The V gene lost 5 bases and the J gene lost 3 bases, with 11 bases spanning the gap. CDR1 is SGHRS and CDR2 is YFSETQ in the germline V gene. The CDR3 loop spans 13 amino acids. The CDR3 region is CASRRGWDTEAFF. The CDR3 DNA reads TGCGCCAGCAGAAGGGGGTGGGACACTGAAGCTTTCTTT.

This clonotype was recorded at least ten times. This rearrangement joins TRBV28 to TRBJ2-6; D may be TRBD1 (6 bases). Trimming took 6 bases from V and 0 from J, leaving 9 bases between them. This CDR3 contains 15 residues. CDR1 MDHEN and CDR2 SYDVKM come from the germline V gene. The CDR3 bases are TGTGCCAGCAGCAAGACAGGCTCTGGGGCCAACGTCCTGACTTTC. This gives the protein CASSKTGSGANVLTF.

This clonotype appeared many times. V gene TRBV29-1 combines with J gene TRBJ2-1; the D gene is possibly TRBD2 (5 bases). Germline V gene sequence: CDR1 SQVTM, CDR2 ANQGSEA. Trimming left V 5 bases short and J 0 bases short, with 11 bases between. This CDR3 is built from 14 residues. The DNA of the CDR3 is TGCAGCGTTCGACGGGAAAGCTCCTACAATGAGCAGTTCTTC. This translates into CSVRRESSYNEQFF.

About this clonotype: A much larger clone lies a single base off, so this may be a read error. CDR3 sequence reads: CASSFGLLGSGANVLTF. The CDR3, as DNA: TGTGCCAGCAGTTTTGGACTTCTCGGCTCTGGGGCCAACGTCCTGACTTTC. The rearrangement links TRBV27 to TRBJ2-6; D may be TRBD2 (5 bases). V lost 3 bases and J 0 bases, leaving 12 bases between the germline ends. This CDR3 contains 17 residues. The germline gives CDR1 MNHEY, CDR2 SMNVEV (reference sequence).

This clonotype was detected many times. The CDR3 DNA sequence: TGCAGCGTTGAATGGGGTCCAAGCTCCTACAATGAGCAGTTCTTC. Protein: CSVEWGPSSYNEQFF. The chain is built from TRBV29-1 and TRBJ2-1; no reliable D call. The V gene lost 2 bases and the J gene lost 0 bases, with 11 bases spanning the gap. Germline-derived CDR1 and CDR2 are SQVTM and ANQGSEA. There are 15 residues in the CDR3.

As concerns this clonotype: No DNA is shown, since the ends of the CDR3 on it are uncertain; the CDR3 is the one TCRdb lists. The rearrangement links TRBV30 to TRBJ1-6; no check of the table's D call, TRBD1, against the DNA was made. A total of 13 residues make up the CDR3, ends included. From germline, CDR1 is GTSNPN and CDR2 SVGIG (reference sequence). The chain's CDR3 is CARSVGQGSPPHF.

CDR3 DNA sequence: TGTGCCAACATCCAGTTTGTAGGGACCGGGGAGCTGTTTTTT. Amino acids: CANIQFVGTGELFF. The V and J genes are TRBV12-3 or TRBV12-4 and TRBJ2-2, with no clear D. Trimming shortened V by 10 bases and J by 5 bases, and 17 bases separated the two germline ends. The CDR3 runs 14 residues.

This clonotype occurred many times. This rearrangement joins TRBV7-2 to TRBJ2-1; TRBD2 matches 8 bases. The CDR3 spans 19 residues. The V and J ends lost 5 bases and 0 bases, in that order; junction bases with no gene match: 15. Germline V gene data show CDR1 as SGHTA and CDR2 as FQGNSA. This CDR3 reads CASSGWLAGRGSSYNEQFF. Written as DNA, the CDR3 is TGTGCCAGCAGCGGGTGGCTAGCGGGCCGAGGAAGCTCCTACAATGAGCAGTTCTTC.

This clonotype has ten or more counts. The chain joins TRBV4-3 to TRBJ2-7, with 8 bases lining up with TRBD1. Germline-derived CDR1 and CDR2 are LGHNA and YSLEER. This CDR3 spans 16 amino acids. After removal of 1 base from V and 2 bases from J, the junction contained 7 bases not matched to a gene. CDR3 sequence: CASSQAGTGSTYEQYF. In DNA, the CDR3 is TGCGCCAGCAGCCAAGCGGGGACAGGCAGCACCTACGAGCAGTACTTC.

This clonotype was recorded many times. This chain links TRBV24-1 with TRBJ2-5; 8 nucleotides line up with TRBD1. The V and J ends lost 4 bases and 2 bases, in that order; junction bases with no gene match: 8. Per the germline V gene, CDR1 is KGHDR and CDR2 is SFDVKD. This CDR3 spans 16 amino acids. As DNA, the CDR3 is TGTGCCACCAGTGAAGGGACAGGATTGCTTCAAGAGACCCAGTACTTC. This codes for CATSEGTGLLQETQYF.

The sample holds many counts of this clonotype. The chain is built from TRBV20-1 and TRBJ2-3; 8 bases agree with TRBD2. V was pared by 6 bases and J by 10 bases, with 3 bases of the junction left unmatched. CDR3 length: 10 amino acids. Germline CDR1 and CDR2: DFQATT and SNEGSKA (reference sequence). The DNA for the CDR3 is TGCAGTGCAACTAGCGGAGCGCAGTATTTT. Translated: CSATSGAQYF.

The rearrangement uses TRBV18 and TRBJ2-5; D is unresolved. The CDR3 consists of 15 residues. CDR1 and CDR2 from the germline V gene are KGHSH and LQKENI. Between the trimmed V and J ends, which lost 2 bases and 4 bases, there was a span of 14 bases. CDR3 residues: CASSPWTQTRETQYF. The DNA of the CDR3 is TGTGCCAGCTCACCATGGACCCAGACACGAGAGACCCAGTACTTC.

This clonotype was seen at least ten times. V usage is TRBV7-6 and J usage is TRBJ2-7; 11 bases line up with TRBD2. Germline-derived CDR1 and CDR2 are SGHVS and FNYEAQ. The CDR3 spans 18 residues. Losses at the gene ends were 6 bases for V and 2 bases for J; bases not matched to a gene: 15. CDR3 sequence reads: CASRQGPPLAGGTYEQYF. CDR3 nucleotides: TGTGCCAGCAGGCAAGGTCCACCCCTAGCGGGGGGAACCTACGAGCAGTACTTC.

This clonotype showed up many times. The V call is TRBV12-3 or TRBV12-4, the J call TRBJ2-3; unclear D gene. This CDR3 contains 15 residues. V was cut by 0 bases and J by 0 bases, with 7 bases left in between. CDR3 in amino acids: CASSLASGSTDTQYF. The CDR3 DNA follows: TGTGCCAGCAGTTTAGCGTCGGGTAGCACAGATACGCAGTATTTT.